This TCR beta chain was retrieved from a study of blood T cell repertoires in COVID-19. This CDR3 region has 13 residues. V was clipped by 6 bases and J by 9 bases; unmatched bases: 5. The data were produced by immunoSEQ multiplex PCR, yet TCRdb's version contains in-frame clones alone and is incomplete. The sample holds under 250,000 clones, around 86% seen once. Sequences were obtained from peripheral blood. This TCR was recovered from a woman of 80 years or more with COVID-19, enrolled during active disease. The rearrangement uses TRBV12-3 or TRBV12-4 and TRBJ1-6, with 7 bases matching TRBD1. For the CDR3, the DNA is TGTGCCAGCAGGCCACAGGGGAGTTCACCCCTCCACTTT. This sequence encodes CASRPQGSSPLHF.